This TCR beta chain was recovered during a study of blood T cell repertoires in COVID-19 (TCRdb year 2020). A note on the overall study: Samples from collaborators originated in the United States, Italy and Spain and spanned both the acute and convalescent phases of COVID-19. The material from the prospective study consisted of cDNA or gDNA derived from T cells, B-cell-depleted T cells, or PBMCs. Deeply sampled blood TCRbeta repertoires from subjects exposed to, actively infected with, or recovered from COVID-19 were included in the dataset. The repertoires were released in a freely available public database meant as a resource for research on the immune response to SARS-CoV-2. The samples were drawn from two sources: the first 160 participants of the ongoing ImmuneRACE study, and fewer than 1,500 subjects contributed by 6 global collaborators. Nearly every sample came with metadata listing a de-identified subject ID, COVID-19 status, age in years and sex. Where HLA class I and class II types were available, the types were taken from metadata supplied by the sample provider, not from assay-based typing.

The immunoSEQ Assay, a bias-controlled multiplex PCR, was used to amplify TCRbeta CDR3 regions from genomic DNA. On the authors' methods: The number of nucleated cells in each sample was estimated by amplification of reference gene primers within the assay. Sequence reads were collapsed and filtered to measure the absolute abundance of every unique TCRbeta CDR3 rearrangement. For each sample, productive Simpson clonality was calculated as the square root of Simpson's diversity index across productive rearrangements. Sourced from immuneACCESS, this table was stored by TCRdb with only in-frame sequences that have V and J called. A share of the clones is absent; for the studies checked, an unresolved V gene accounts for under half, and the remainder has no known explanation. V and J calls plus clone size are reproduced from that table; the DNA served to infer D and trimming. Within this sample are about 220,000 clones, with 70% to 90% of them counted one time only. Of the sample, 0.55% to 0.75% falls within the top ten clones.

CDR1 SGHNT and CDR2 YYREEE were looked up in the germline V gene (reference sequence). Counted from cysteine to phenylalanine, this CDR3 has 17 amino acids. CDR3 DNA is the only sequence kept; it has 51 bases, read in frame from the first base. Cut back by 0 bases and 0 bases, the V and J ends lie 15 bases apart. What the research found in general, with its limitations: The quantity of clinical and demographic metadata differed by source and by participant and was supplied without curation.

Notes on this clone: Its antigen is not yet known. It has no much larger one-base neighbor in the sample; base qualities were not kept.

Collaborating institutions collected whole blood in K2EDTA tubes following their own protocols. For TCRbeta analysis, collaborator samples were shipped as frozen whole blood, as isolated PBMCs, or as DNA extracted from either sample type. Recombination linked TRBV5-4 to TRBJ1-1; perhaps TRBD1 is the D gene, with 5 bases matching. The material sequenced was peripheral blood. This receptor was obtained from a man in his forties with acute or convalescent COVID-19. The CDR3 is CASSLESPGNLNTEAFF. The nucleotide sequence reads TGTGCCAGCAGCTTGGAGAGCCCAGGGAACCTGAACACTGAAGCTTTCTTT.